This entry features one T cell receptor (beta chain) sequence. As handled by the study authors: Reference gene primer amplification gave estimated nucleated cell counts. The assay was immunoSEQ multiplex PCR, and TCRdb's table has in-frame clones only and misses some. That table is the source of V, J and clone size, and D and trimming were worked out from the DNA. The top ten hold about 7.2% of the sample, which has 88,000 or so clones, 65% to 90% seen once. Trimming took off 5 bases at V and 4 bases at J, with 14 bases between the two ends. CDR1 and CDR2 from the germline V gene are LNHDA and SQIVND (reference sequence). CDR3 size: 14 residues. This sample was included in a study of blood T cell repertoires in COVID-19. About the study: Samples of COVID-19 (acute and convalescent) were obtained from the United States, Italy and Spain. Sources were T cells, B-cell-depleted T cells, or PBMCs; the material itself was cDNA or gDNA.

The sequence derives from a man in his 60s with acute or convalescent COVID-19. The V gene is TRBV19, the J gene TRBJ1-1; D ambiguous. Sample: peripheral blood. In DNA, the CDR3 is TGTGCCAGTAGTCTGGGAGCGGTAATCACTGAAGCTTTCTTT. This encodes CASSLGAVITEAFF. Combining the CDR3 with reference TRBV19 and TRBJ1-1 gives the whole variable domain DGGITQSPKYLFRKEGQNVTLSCEQNLNHDAMYWYRQDPGQGLRLIYYSQIVNDFQKGDIAEGYSVSREKKESFPLTVTSAQKNPTAFYLCASSLGAVITEAFFGQGTRLTVV.